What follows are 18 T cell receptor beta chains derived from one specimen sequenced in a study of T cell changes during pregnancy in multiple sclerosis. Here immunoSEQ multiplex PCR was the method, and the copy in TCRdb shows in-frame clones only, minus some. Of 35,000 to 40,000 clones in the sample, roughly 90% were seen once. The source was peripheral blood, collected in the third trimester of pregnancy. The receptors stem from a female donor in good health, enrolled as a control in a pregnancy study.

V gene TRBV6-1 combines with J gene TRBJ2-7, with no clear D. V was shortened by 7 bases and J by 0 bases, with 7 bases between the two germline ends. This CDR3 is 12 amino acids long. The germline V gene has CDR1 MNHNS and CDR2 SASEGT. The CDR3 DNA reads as TGTGCCAGCATCGAGAGCTCCTACGAGCAGTACTTC. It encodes CASIESSYEQYF.

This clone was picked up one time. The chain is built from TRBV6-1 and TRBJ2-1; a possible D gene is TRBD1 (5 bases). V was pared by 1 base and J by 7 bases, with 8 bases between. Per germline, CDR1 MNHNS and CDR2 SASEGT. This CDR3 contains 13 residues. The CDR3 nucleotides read TGTGCCAGCAGTGAAGTTGGGGCAAATGAGCAGTTCTTC. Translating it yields CASSEVGANEQFF.

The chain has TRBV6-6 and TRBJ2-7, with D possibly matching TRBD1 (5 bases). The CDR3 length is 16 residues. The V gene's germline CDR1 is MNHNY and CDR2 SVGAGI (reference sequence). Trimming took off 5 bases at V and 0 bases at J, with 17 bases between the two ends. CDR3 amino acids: CASSNQGRGPSYEQYF. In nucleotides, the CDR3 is TGTGCCAGCAGTAACCAGGGAAGGGGCCCCTCCTACGAGCAGTACTTC.

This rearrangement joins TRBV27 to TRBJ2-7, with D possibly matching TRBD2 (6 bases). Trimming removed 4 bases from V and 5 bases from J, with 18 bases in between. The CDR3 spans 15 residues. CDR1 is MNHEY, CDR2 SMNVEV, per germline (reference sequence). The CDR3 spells CASSSRLGPGDEQYF. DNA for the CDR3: TGTGCCAGCAGTTCCCGACTAGGGCCGGGGGACGAGCAGTACTTC.

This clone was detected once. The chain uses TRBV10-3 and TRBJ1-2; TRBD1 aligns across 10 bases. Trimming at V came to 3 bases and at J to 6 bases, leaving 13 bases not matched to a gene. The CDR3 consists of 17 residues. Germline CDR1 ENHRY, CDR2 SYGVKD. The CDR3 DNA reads TGTGCCATCAGTGATCCCGGGACAGGGGCTCGTCGCGATGGCTACACCTTC. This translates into CAISDPGTGARRDGYTF.

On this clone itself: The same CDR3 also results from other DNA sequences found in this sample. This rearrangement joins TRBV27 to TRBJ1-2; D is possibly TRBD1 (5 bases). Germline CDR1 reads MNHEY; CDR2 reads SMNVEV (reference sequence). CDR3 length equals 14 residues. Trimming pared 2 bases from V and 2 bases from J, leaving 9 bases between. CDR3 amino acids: CASSLSRANYGYTF. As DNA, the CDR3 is TGTGCCAGCAGTTTAAGCAGGGCCAACTATGGCTACACCTTC.

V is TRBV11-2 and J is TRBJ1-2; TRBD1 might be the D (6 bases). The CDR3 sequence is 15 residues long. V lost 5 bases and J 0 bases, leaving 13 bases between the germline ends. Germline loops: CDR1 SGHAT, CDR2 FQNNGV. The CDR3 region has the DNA TGTGCCAGCAGCCCACGACAGGCAACTAACTATGGCTACACCTTC. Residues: CASSPRQATNYGYTF.

CDR3 residues: CASSPAEDYEQYF. The CDR3 coding sequence is TGTGCCAGCAGCCCGGCGGAGGACTACGAGCAGTACTTC. The V gene is TRBV12-1, the J gene TRBJ2-7; TRBD2 was called by the table and not checked on the DNA. TRBV12-1 is deemed a pseudogene. The CDR3 totals 13 residues.

The CDR3 nucleotides are TGCGCCAGCAGTTCCCGGCGAGGGCACCAAGAGACCCAGTACTTC. It codes for CASSSRRGHQETQYF. This rearrangement joins TRBV5-1 to TRBJ2-5, with TRBD2 as a possible D gene (5 bases). CDR1 and CDR2 from the germline V gene are SGHRS and YFSETQ. V was clipped by 5 bases and J by 0 bases, with 14 bases between them. The CDR3 consists of 15 residues.

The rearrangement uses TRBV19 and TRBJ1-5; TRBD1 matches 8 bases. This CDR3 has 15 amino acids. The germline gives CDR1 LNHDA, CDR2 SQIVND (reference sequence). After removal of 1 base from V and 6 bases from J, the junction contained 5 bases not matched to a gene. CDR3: CASSIGQGAVQPQHF. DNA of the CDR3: TGTGCCAGTAGTATAGGTCAGGGGGCGGTTCAGCCCCAGCATTTT. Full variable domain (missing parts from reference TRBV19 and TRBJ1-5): DGGITQSPKYLFRKEGQNVTLSCEQNLNHDAMYWYRQDPGQGLRLIYYSQIVNDFQKGDIAEGYSVSREKKESFPLTVTSAQKNPTAFYLCASSIGQGAVQPQHFGDGTRLSIL.

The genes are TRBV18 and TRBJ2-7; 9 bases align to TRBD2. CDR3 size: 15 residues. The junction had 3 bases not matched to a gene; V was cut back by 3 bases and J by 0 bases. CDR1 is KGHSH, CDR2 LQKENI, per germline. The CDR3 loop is CASSPSGGPSYEQYF. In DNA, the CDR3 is TGTGCCAGCTCACCTAGCGGGGGTCCCTCCTACGAGCAGTACTTC.

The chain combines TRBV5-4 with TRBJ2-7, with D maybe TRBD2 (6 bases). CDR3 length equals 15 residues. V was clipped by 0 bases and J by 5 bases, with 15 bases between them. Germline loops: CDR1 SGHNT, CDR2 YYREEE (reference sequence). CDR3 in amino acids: CASSLGLALLNEQYF. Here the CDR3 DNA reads TGTGCCAGCAGCTTGGGGCTAGCGCTGCTTAACGAGCAGTACTTC.

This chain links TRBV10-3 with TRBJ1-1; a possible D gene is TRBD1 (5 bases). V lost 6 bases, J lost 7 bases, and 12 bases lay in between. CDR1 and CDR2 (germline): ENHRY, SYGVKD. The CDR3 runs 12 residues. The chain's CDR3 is CAISQGSNEAFF. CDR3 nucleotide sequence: TGTGCCATCAGCCAGGGAAGTAATGAAGCTTTCTTT.

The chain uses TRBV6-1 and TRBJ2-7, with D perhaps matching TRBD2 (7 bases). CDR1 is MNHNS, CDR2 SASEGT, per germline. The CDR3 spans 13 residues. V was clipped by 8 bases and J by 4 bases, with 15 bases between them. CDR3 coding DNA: TGTGCCAGCGGAAGGGGGGGCGAATACGAGCAGTACTTC. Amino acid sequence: CASGRGGEYEQYF.

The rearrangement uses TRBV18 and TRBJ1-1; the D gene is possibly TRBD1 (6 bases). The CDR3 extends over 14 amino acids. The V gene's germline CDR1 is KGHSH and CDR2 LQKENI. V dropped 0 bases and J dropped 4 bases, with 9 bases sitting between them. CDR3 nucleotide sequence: TGTGCCAGCTCACCACCGGGGGCGGGCACTGAAGCTTTCTTT. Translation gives CASSPPGAGTEAFF.

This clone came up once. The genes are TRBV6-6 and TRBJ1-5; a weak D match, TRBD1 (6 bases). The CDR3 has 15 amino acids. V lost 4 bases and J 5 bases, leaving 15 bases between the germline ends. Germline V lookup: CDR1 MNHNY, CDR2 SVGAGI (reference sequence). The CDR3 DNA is TGTGCCAGCAGTTCCCCTACAGGGTACGATCAGCCCCAGCATTTT. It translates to CASSSPTGYDQPQHF.

For the CDR3, the DNA is TGTGCCAGCAGACCGCCGGCGGGAGTACTCTATGAGCAGTTCTTC. Translating gives CASRPPAGVLYEQFF. This chain links TRBV28 with TRBJ2-1; the match to TRBD2 covers 7 bases. The CDR3 totals 15 residues. The germline V gene encodes CDR1 MDHEN and CDR2 SYDVKM. Trimming took 6 bases from V and 8 from J; bases not matched to a gene: 13. The whole variable domain, remainder taken from reference TRBV28 and TRBJ2-1, is DVKVTQSSRYLVKRTGEKVFLECVQDMDHENMFWYRQDPGLGLRLIYFSYDVKMKEKGDIPEGYSVSREKKERFSLILESASTNQTSMYLCASRPPAGVLYEQFFGPGTRLTVL.

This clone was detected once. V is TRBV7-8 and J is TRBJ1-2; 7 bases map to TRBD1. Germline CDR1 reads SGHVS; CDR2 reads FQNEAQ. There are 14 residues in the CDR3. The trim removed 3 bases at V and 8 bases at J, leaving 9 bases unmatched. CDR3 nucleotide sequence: TGTGCCAGCAGCTTGACAGGGCGATTAACCGGCTACACCTTC. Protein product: CASSLTGRLTGYTF.